The source of this T cell receptor beta chain is a study of blood T cell repertoires in COVID-19. Study context: Acute and convalescent COVID-19 specimens originated in the United States, Italy and Spain. Nucleic acid was either cDNA or gDNA, and it came from T cells, B-cell-depleted T cells, or PBMCs.

In the authors' workflow: Estimated nucleated cell counts came from reference gene primer amplification. The assay was immunoSEQ multiplex PCR, and TCRdb's table has in-frame clones only and misses some. Clone size and V and J calls were adopted from that table, with D and trimming inferred from the DNA. This repertoire shows 100,000 or so clones, around 90% found once; its top ten account for 5.7%. Trimming pared 3 bases from V and 4 bases from J, leaving 18 bases between. From germline, CDR1 is SGHTA and CDR2 FQGNSA. The CDR3 spans 16 residues. The rearrangement joins TRBV7-2 to TRBJ1-2; the D is unclear. Sample: peripheral blood. This receptor was identified in a man between 65 and 80 years old with acute or convalescent COVID-19. Here the CDR3 reads CASSFYSGVQFYGYTF. CDR3 DNA sequence: TGTGCCAGCAGCTTCTATTCTGGTGTACAGTTCTATGGCTACACCTTC.